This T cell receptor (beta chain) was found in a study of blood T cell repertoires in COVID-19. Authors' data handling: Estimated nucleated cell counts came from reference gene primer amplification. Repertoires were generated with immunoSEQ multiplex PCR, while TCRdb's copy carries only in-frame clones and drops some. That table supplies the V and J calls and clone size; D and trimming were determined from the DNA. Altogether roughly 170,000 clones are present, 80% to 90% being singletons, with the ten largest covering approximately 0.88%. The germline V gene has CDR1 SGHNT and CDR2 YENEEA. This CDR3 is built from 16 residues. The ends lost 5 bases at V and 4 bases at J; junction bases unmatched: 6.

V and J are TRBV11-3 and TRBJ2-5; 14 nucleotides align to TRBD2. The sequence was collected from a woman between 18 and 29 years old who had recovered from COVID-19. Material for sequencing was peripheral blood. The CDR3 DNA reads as TGTGCCAGCAGCCCCTCGGGACTAGCGGGGGCAGAGACCCAGTACTTC. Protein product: CASSPSGLAGAETQYF.